This passage covers 7 T cell receptor beta chains from one sample sequenced in a study of cytomegalovirus exposure and HLA in healthy donors. Primers included in the PCR were 60 Vbeta and 13 Jbeta primers. Assay: immunoSEQ multiplex PCR; the TCRdb copy retains only in-frame clones and omits some. The data show about 140,000 clones, about 74% seen once. Sequenced input: PBMCs. Receptor source: a woman aged 45-65 years in good health and CMV-seronegative.

V is TRBV6-4 and J is TRBJ2-2, with 14 bases matching TRBD2. Per the germline V gene, CDR1 is MRHNA and CDR2 is SNTAGT. The CDR3 sequence is 17 residues long. V gave up 6 bases and J gave up 2 bases; unmatched junction bases: 5. DNA of the CDR3: TGTGCCAGCAGCGCGACTAGCGGGGGGGTCAACACCGGGGAGCTGTTTTTT. Its translation is CASSATSGGVNTGELFF.

This rearrangement joins TRBV29-1 to TRBJ2-5, with D perhaps TRBD1 (6 bases). V was cut by 6 bases and J by 5 bases, with 19 bases left in between. The CDR3 runs 14 residues. In germline, CDR1 is SQVTM, CDR2 ANQGSEA. CDR3 sequence reads: CSVDTGSGHETQYF. CDR3 nucleotide sequence: TGCAGCGTGGATACAGGGTCGGGCCACGAGACCCAGTACTTC.

The chain employs TRBV11-2 and TRBJ1-2, with 9 bases identical to TRBD1. V dropped 1 base and J dropped 6; count of bases not matched to a gene: 6. Germline CDR1 and CDR2: SGHAT and FQNNGV. The length of the CDR3 is 15 residues. The CDR3 DNA reads as TGTGCCAGCAGCTTAGTCTGGACAGGGGATAATGGCTACACCTTC. Protein sequence: CASSLVWTGDNGYTF.

The V and J genes are TRBV6-1 and TRBJ2-5; TRBD2 matches 7 bases. The V segment lost 7 bases and the J segment 5 bases; nucleotides outside the gene matches: 10. The CDR3 totals 14 residues. CDR1 MNHNS and CDR2 SASEGT come from the germline V gene. The CDR3 nucleotides read TGTGCCAGCACCCAGAGCGGGGCCGAGGAGACCCAGTACTTC. This sequence encodes CASTQSGAEETQYF.

This clone came up a few times. V gene TRBV5-1 combines with J gene TRBJ2-2; weak D call: TRBD2 (5 bases). The ends were cut back, 6 bases at V and 4 bases at J, with 16 bases in the middle. The CDR3 is 15 residues long. In germline, CDR1 is SGHRS, CDR2 YFSETQ. CDR3 sequence reads: CASTLGSEGTGELFF. The CDR3 DNA reads TGCGCCAGCACTCTTGGTAGCGAGGGCACCGGGGAGCTGTTTTTT.

In DNA form, the CDR3 reads TGCGCCAGCAGCCAAGATTACGCCCCGGGACTTCAAGGGCTGACAGATACGCAGTATTTT. Its translation is CASSQDYAPGLQGLTDTQYF. The chain employs TRBV4-3 and TRBJ2-3; weak D call: TRBD2 (6 bases). Germline V lookup: CDR1 LGHNA, CDR2 YSLEER. V was trimmed by 0 bases and J by 3 bases, leaving 25 bases between them. This CDR3 contains 20 residues.

The gene calls are TRBV11-1 and TRBJ2-7; 11 bases line up with TRBD2. This CDR3 spans 14 amino acids. Germline loops: CDR1 SGHAT, CDR2 FQDESV (reference sequence). V shed 3 bases and J 7 bases; nucleotides not matched to a gene: 5. CDR3 DNA sequence: TGTGCCAGCAGCTTTACTAGCGGGGGTTATGAGCAGTACTTC. It specifies CASSFTSGGYEQYF.